The 28 T cell receptor beta chains listed next were all sequenced from one sample in a study of vaccination effects on CD4 cells after COVID-19. Sequencing used immunoSEQ multiplex PCR; TCRdb keeps in-frame clones, though not all of them. Seen here are about 45,000 clones, around 74% observed once, and the top ten hold just under 30%. Viral peptide pools were used in the ViraFEST assay to expand antigen-specific CD4+ T cells, and sequencing came afterward. On day 10 of culture, CD4+ T cells were separated out. Sometime from March through December 2020, the person acquired a SARS-CoV-2 infection that PCR confirmed. Their antigens remain unidentified. Source: CD4+ T cells from PBMCs cultured with a peptide pool, taken before COVID-19 vaccination. These receptors were taken from a human donor who had a prior SARS-CoV-2 infection.

The rearrangement joins TRBV2 to TRBJ1-6; tentative D call: TRBD1 (5 bases). Germline CDR1 reads SNHLY; CDR2 reads FYNNEI. The V and J ends lost 4 bases and 9 bases respectively, with 13 bases between them. The CDR3 runs to 14 residues. CDR3 bases: TGTGCCAGCAGTGTAGGGACTTTGGGTTCACCCCTCCACTTT. It translates to CASSVGTLGSPLHF.

CDR3 nucleotide sequence: TGTGCCTGGAGTGTATCCACGGATACGCAGTATTTT. This translates into CAWSVSTDTQYF. The chain uses TRBV30 and TRBJ2-3; no reliable D call. V dropped 0 bases and J dropped 6 bases, with 7 bases sitting between them. CDR1 is GTSNPN and CDR2 is SVGIG in the germline V gene (reference sequence). The CDR3 consists of 12 residues.

The chain employs TRBV18 and TRBJ1-2; 7 bases line up with TRBD1. The CDR3 totals 17 residues. With 8 bases clipped from V and 2 bases from J, the junction kept 17 bases outside the gene matches. From germline, CDR1 is KGHSH and CDR2 LQKENI. The CDR3 here is CASTFTRGPLWNYGYTF. The CDR3 DNA sequence: TGTGCCAGCACTTTTACTAGGGGGCCGTTATGGAACTATGGCTACACCTTC.

Concerning this clone itself: Other DNA sequences within the sample encode an identical CDR3. J is TRBJ2-1 and V is TRBV7-2; TRBD2 agrees at 12 bases. The germline CDR1 and CDR2 sequences are SGHTA and FQGNSA. After removal of 1 base from V and 4 bases from J, the junction contained 2 bases not matched to a gene. The CDR3 is 16 residues long. The CDR3 DNA reads TGTGCCAGCAGCTTAGTTGGGACTAGCGGGTACAATGAGCAGTTCTTC. Protein sequence: CASSLVGTSGYNEQFF. The complete variable domain, with remaining parts taken from reference TRBV7-2 and TRBJ2-1, reads GAGVSQSPSNKVTEKGKDVELRCDPISGHTALYWYRQSLGQGLEFLIYFQGNSAPDKSGLPSDRFSAERTGGSVSTLTIQRTQQEDSAVYLCASSLVGTSGYNEQFFGPGTRLTVL.

The V call is TRBV9, the J call TRBJ2-1; D gene unclear. The V gene's germline CDR1 is SGDLS and CDR2 YYNGEE. Trimming removed 4 bases from V and 7 bases from J, with 12 bases in between. This CDR3 is built from 13 residues. The CDR3 reads CASSIQSGNEQFF. The CDR3 DNA follows: TGTGCCAGCAGCATCCAATCTGGGAATGAGCAGTTCTTC.

This clone has more than one count but fewer than ten. The genes are TRBV7-9 and TRBJ2-7; no firm D call. Germline V gene lookup returns CDR1 SEHNR and CDR2 FQNEAQ (reference sequence). With 5 bases removed from V and 4 bases from J, the gap between germline ends came to 18 bases. This CDR3 comprises 15 residues. The CDR3 coding sequence is TGTGCCAGCAGCCCACTACCGGGCGCCTCATACGAGCAGTACTTC. This codes for CASSPLPGASYEQYF.

J is TRBJ1-2 and V is TRBV3-1 (or the pseudogene TRBV3-2); D is ambiguous. CDR3 length: 13 residues. CDR1 and CDR2 from the germline V gene are LGHDT and YNNKEL (reference sequence). The V gene lost 4 bases and the J gene lost 10 bases, with 16 bases spanning the gap. The CDR3 protein is CASSPVMYGDYTF. The CDR3 DNA reads TGTGCCAGCAGCCCTGTGATGTACGGGGACTACACCTTC.

This clone has only one observation. The gene calls are TRBV12-3 or TRBV12-4 and TRBJ2-1, with a tentative D call TRBD2 (6 bases). There are 13 residues in the CDR3. The germline V and J ends were trimmed by 6 bases and 8 bases, with 14 bases remaining between them. The CDR3 sequence: CASRGDWTHEQFF. DNA for the CDR3: TGTGCCAGCAGGGGGGACTGGACGCATGAGCAGTTCTTC.

This clone has more than one count but fewer than ten. The gene calls are TRBV2 and TRBJ2-1; perhaps TRBD2 as D (6 bases). CDR3 length: 13 amino acids. Germline CDR1 SNHLY, CDR2 FYNNEI. V lost 8 bases to trimming and J lost 3 bases, with 11 bases between them. The CDR3 reads CASFLGGYNEQFF. The CDR3 DNA is TGTGCCAGCTTCCTGGGGGGCTACAATGAGCAGTTCTTC.

CDR3 region: CSASPFANYGYTF. CDR3 sequence (DNA): TGCAGTGCTAGTCCGTTTGCTAACTATGGCTACACCTTC. V is TRBV20-1 and J is TRBJ1-2; no clear D gene. The CDR3 consists of 13 residues. V lost 3 bases and J 0 bases, leaving 8 bases between the germline ends. From germline, CDR1 is DFQATT and CDR2 SNEGSKA (reference sequence).

The chain uses TRBV19 and TRBJ1-2; the D is unclear. CDR1 and CDR2 (germline): LNHDA, SQIVND (reference sequence). V dropped 4 bases and J dropped 2 bases, with 14 bases sitting between them. This CDR3 is 15 amino acids long. The CDR3 here is CASSTRTDPNYGYTF. CDR3 in DNA: TGTGCCAGTAGTACAAGGACGGACCCCAACTATGGCTACACCTTC.

This clone was found a few times. The chain recombines TRBV5-1 with TRBJ2-1, with D possibly being TRBD2 (7 bases). From germline, CDR1 is SGHRS and CDR2 YFSETQ. The CDR3 length is 14 residues. Deletions cut 0 bases from V and 16 bases from J, with 20 bases between. The CDR3 nucleotides are TGCGCCAGCAGCTTGGAGATTGGTAGGGGGGGACGCTTCTTC. It translates to CASSLEIGRGGRFF.

DNA of the CDR3: TGTGCCAGCAGCCCGCGACTAGCTCTGAACACCGGGGAGCTGTTTTTT. Residues: CASSPRLALNTGELFF. The chain joins TRBV11-2 to TRBJ2-2; 7 positions match TRBD2. V lost 5 bases, J lost 1 base, and 7 bases stayed unmatched. The CDR3 extends over 16 amino acids. CDR1 and CDR2 from the germline V gene are SGHAT and FQNNGV.

The gene calls are TRBV18 and TRBJ2-7; D gene uncertain. Trimming took 3 bases from V and 3 from J, leaving 9 bases between them. The CDR3 totals 13 residues. Germline V gives CDR1 KGHSH, CDR2 LQKENI. This CDR3 reads CASSPQSDYEQYF. The DNA for the CDR3 is TGTGCCAGCTCACCTCAATCCGACTACGAGCAGTACTTC.

The chain employs TRBV19 and TRBJ2-1; 11 nucleotides agree with TRBD2. The CDR3 loop spans 19 amino acids. The J segment lost 7 bases and the V segment lost 5 bases, leaving 19 bases of the junction unmatched. CDR1 is LNHDA and CDR2 is SQIVND in the germline V gene (reference sequence). The CDR3 loop reads CASSAQGRRSGRAENEQFF. The CDR3 DNA sequence: TGTGCCAGTAGTGCGCAGGGTCGTCGTAGCGGGAGGGCCGAAAATGAGCAGTTCTTC.

The chain joins TRBV20-1 to TRBJ1-3; no definite D call. Germline V gene lookup returns CDR1 DFQATT and CDR2 SNEGSKA (reference sequence). Deletions cut 3 bases from V and 0 bases from J, with 12 bases between. This CDR3 has 15 residues. CDR3 sequence reads: CSASSPQSSGNTIYF. The CDR3 DNA sequence: TGCAGTGCTAGTTCCCCCCAGAGCTCTGGAAACACCATATATTTT.

This clone has just a few counts. Because the CDR3 is missing its conserved closing phenylalanine or tryptophan, this is likely a read error. The limits of the CDR3 on the DNA are not certain, so only TCRdb's listed CDR3 is given. V gene TRBV6-2 or TRBV6-3 combines with J gene TRBJ1-1; TRBD1, as called in the table, went unchecked against the DNA. The CDR3 is 13 residues long, counting both termini. The germline V gene encodes CDR1 MNHEY and CDR2 SVGEGT. This CDR3 reads CASSYTGQGVPYL.

This rearrangement joins TRBV6-6 to TRBJ2-6, with 7 bases aligning to TRBD1. CDR3 length equals 21 residues. Germline values: CDR1 MNHNY, CDR2 SVGAGI (reference sequence). The ends lost 5 bases at V and 0 bases at J; junction bases unmatched: 19. CDR3 nucleotides: TGTGCCAGCAGTCCCTTTAGGGGGCAGGGTAGGTTGGCCTCTGGGGCCAACGTCCTGACTTTC. Residues: CASSPFRGQGRLASGANVLTF.

This clone has a single count. The chain couples TRBV7-2 to TRBJ2-1; D ambiguous. V dropped 2 bases and J dropped 4 bases, with 9 bases sitting between them. CDR3 size: 14 residues. Germline V CDR1 and CDR2: SGHTA, FQGNSA. DNA of the CDR3: TGTGCCAGCAGCTTAAGACCCGGGTACAATGAGCAGTTCTTC. Protein sequence: CASSLRPGYNEQFF.

This rearrangement joins TRBV7-2 to TRBJ1-2; 8 nucleotides match TRBD1. V lost 3 bases and J lost 6; bases outside the gene matches: 9. This CDR3 contains 15 residues. CDR1 and CDR2 from the germline V gene are SGHTA and FQGNSA. This CDR3 is CASSFPTGGADGYTF. CDR3 sequence (DNA): TGTGCCAGCAGCTTCCCCACAGGGGGGGCTGATGGCTACACCTTC.

This clone was seen only a few times. The V gene is TRBV19, the J gene TRBJ1-6; D gene uncertain. V dropped 5 bases and J dropped 7 bases, with 15 bases sitting between them. Germline V gene lookup returns CDR1 LNHDA and CDR2 SQIVND (reference sequence). This CDR3 has 15 amino acids. CDR3: CASSYGSPGNSPLHF. DNA for the CDR3: TGTGCCAGTAGTTACGGGTCGCCTGGGAATTCACCCCTCCACTTT. Looking up the rest from reference TRBV19 and TRBJ1-6 gives the full variable domain: DGGITQSPKYLFRKEGQNVTLSCEQNLNHDAMYWYRQDPGQGLRLIYYSQIVNDFQKGDIAEGYSVSREKKESFPLTVTSAQKNPTAFYLCASSYGSPGNSPLHFGNGTRLTVT.

This chain links TRBV5-1 with TRBJ2-3, with a tentative D call TRBD2 (6 bases). The CDR3 has 15 amino acids. Germline lookup yields CDR1 SGHRS and CDR2 YFSETQ. The V end was cut by 0 bases, the J end by 1 base, with 9 bases between. CDR3 region: CASSLAGGGTDTQYF. The CDR3 DNA is TGCGCCAGCAGCTTGGCCGGGGGTGGCACAGATACGCAGTATTTT.

This clone was seen more than once but under ten times. The V gene is TRBV7-2, the J gene TRBJ2-2; 12 bases fit TRBD2. This CDR3 region has 16 residues. V shed 1 base and J 7 bases; nucleotides not matched to a gene: 4. Per the germline V gene, CDR1 is SGHTA and CDR2 is FQGNSA. CDR3 nucleotide sequence: TGTGCCAGCAGCTTAGGACTAGCGGGAGTCGTCGGGGAGCTGTTTTTT. Residues: CASSLGLAGVVGELFF.

The rearrangement uses TRBV6-5 and TRBJ2-1; maybe TRBD1 (5 bases). V shed 6 bases and J shed 8 bases, with 14 bases lying between them. The germline V gene has CDR1 MNHEY and CDR2 SVGAGI. This CDR3 comprises 13 residues. This chain's CDR3 is CASRDIRSHEQFF. Written as DNA, the CDR3 is TGTGCCAGCAGGGACATCCGCAGTCATGAGCAGTTCTTC.

The chain recombines TRBV10-3 with TRBJ2-1; 11 bases map to TRBD2. With V trimmed by 0 bases and J by 9 bases, 7 bases remained unmatched. The CDR3 sequence is 16 residues long. CDR1 and CDR2 from the germline V gene are ENHRY and SYGVKD. CDR3 coding DNA: TGTGCCATCAGTGAGTCGTTACTAGCGGGAGAGGTTGAGCAGTTCTTC. This translates into CAISESLLAGEVEQFF.

The gene calls are TRBV7-3 and TRBJ2-2, with unresolved D. V was cut by 5 bases and J by 1 base, with 5 bases left in between. This CDR3 comprises 13 residues. Per germline, CDR1 SGHTA and CDR2 FQGTGA. The CDR3 bases are TGTGCCAGCAGCCAACAGAACACCGGGGAGCTGTTTTTT. Its protein product is CASSQQNTGELFF.

This clone was detected a few times. This chain links TRBV7-3 with TRBJ2-1, with TRBD2 matching 14 bases. The CDR3 is 16 residues long. Losses at the gene ends were 4 bases for V and 9 bases for J; bases not matched to a gene: 8. CDR1 is SGHTA, CDR2 FQGTGA, per germline. The CDR3: CASSSPGLAGVGEQFF. The CDR3 DNA is TGTGCCAGCAGCTCGCCGGGACTAGCGGGGGTAGGTGAGCAGTTCTTC. The variable domain in full, with the rest retrieved from reference TRBV7-3 and TRBJ2-1, is GAGVSQTPSNKVTEKGKYVELRCDPISGHTALYWYRQSLGQGPEFLIYFQGTGAADDSGLPNDRFFAVRPEGSVSTLKIQRTERGDSAVYLCASSSPGLAGVGEQFFGPGTRLTVL.

The chain uses TRBV7-3 and TRBJ2-2, with D uncertain. The CDR3 extends over 16 amino acids. CDR1 and CDR2 from the germline V gene are SGHTA and FQGTGA. Trimming pared 2 bases from V and 2 bases from J, leaving 12 bases between. This CDR3 is CASSLRSTTNTGELFF. As DNA, the CDR3 is TGTGCCAGCAGCTTACGTTCTACTACAAACACCGGGGAGCTGTTTTTT.